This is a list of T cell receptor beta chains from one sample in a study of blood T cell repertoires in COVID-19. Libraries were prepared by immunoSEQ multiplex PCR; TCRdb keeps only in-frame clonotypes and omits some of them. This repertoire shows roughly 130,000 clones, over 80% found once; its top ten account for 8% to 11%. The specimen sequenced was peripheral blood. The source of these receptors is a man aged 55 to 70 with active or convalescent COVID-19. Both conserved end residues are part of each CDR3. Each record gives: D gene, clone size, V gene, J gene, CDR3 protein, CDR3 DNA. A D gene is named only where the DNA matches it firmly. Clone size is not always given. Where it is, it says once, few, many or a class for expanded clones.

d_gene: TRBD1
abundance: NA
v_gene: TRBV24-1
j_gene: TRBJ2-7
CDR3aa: CATSERDSYYEQYF
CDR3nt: TGTGCCACCAGTGAAAGGGACAGTTACTACGAGCAGTACTTC

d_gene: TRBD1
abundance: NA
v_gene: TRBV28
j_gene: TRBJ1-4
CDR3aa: CASGKTGALLFF
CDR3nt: TGTGCCAGCGGGAAGACAGGGGCGTTGCTGTTTTTT

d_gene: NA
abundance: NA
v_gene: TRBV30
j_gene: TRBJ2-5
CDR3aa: CAWSVSLPRETQYF
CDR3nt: TGTGCCTGGAGTGTATCTCTTCCCAGAGAGACCCAGTACTTC

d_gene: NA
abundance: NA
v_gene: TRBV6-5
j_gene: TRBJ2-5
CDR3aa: CASRDSHRETQYF
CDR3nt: TGTGCCAGCAGGGACAGTCATAGGGAGACCCAGTACTTC

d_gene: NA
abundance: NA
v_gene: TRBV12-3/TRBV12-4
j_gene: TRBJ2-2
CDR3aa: CASRQSNTGELFF
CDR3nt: TGTGCCAGCAGACAGTCGAACACCGGGGAGCTGTTTTTT

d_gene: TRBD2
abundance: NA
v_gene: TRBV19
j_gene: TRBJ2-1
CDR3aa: CASSSPSGSSNEQFF
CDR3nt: TGTGCCAGTAGTTCCCCTAGCGGGAGTAGCAATGAGCAGTTCTTC

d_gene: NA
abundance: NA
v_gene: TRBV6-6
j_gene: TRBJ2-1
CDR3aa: CASSYEASSYNEQFF
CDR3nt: TGTGCCAGCAGTTACGAAGCGAGCTCCTACAATGAGCAGTTCTTC

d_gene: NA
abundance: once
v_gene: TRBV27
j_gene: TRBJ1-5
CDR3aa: CASRQSTSNQPQHF
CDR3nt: TGTGCCAGCAGACAGTCTACTAGCAATCAGCCCCAGCATTTT

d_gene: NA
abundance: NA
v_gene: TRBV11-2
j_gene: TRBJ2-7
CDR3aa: CASSLGESYEQYF
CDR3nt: TGTGCCAGCAGCTTAGGGGAGTCCTACGAGCAGTACTTC

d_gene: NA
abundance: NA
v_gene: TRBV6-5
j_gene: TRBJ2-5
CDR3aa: CASRRRAETQYF
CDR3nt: TGTGCCAGCAGGAGGAGGGCGGAGACCCAGTACTTC

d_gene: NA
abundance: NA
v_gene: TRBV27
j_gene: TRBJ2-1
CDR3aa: CASSYSQTSYNEQFF
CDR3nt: TGTGCCAGCAGCTACTCGCAGACATCTTACAATGAGCAGTTCTTC

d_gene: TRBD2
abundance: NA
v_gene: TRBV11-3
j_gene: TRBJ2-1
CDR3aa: CASSSAGGISYNEQFF
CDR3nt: TGTGCCAGCAGCTCCGCGGGGGGGATCTCCTACAATGAGCAGTTCTTC

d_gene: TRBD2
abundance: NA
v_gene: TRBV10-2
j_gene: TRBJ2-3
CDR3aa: CASSEFAGLARGTQYF
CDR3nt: TGCGCCAGCAGTGAGTTTGCGGGACTAGCTAGGGGTACGCAGTATTTT

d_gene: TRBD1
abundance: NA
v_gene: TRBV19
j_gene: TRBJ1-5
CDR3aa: CASSIYDRGVQPQHF
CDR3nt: TGTGCCAGTAGTATCTACGACAGGGGAGTTCAGCCCCAGCATTTT

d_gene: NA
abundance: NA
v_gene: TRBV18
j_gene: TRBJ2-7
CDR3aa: CASSPVRQAHEQYF
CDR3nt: TGTGCCAGCTCACCAGTGCGCCAGGCCCACGAGCAGTACTTC

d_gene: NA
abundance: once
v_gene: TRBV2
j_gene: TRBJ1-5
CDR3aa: CASRYTGNQPQHF
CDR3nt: TGTGCCAGCAGATACACAGGTAATCAGCCCCAGCATTTT

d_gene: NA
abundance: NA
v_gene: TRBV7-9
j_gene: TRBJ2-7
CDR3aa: CASSPRGHEEGEQYF
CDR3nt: TGTGCCAGCAGCCCCCGGGGTCACGAAGAGGGCGAGCAGTACTTC

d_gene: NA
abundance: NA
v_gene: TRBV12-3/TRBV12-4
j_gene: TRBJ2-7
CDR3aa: CASRDNTYEQYF
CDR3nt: TGTGCCAGCAGGGACAATACCTACGAGCAGTACTTC

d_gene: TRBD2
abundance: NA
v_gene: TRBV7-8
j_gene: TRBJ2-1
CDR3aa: CASSFSGRKRGEQFF
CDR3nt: TGTGCCAGCAGCTTTAGCGGGAGAAAGCGTGGTGAGCAGTTCTTC

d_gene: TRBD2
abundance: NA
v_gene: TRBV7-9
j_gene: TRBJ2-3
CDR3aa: CASSLLAGGRTDTQYF
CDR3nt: TGTGCCAGCAGCTTACTAGCGGGAGGGCGAACAGATACGCAGTATTTT

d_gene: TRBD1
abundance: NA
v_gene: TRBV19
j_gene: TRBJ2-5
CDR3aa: CASSTQGGFQETQYF
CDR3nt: TGTGCCAGTAGTACACAGGGGGGCTTCCAAGAGACCCAGTACTTC

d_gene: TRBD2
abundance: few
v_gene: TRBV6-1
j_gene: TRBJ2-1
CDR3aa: CASSAPGLAGRRSYNEQFF
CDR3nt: TGTGCCAGCAGTGCCCCGGGACTAGCGGGAAGGAGGTCCTACAATGAGCAGTTCTTC

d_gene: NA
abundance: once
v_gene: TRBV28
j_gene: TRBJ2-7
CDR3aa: CASSLAGEISYEQYF
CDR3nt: TGTGCCAGCAGTTTGGCAGGGGAAATCTCCTACGAGCAGTACTTC

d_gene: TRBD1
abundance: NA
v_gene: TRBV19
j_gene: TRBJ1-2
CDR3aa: CASSIGMDRVSGYTF
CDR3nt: TGTGCCAGTAGTATCGGAATGGACAGGGTCAGTGGCTACACCTTC

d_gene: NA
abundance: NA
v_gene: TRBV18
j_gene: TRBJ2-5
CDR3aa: CASSPLTRQQETQYF
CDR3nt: TGTGCCAGCTCACCACTCACCCGCCAGCAAGAGACCCAGTACTTC

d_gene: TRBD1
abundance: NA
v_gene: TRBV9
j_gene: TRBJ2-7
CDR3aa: CASSVDPTGVNEQYF
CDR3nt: TGTGCCAGCAGCGTAGACCCGACAGGGGTGAACGAGCAGTACTTC

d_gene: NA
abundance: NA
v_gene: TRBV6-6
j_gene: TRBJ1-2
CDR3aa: CASSAGRLNYGYTF
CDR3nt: TGTGCCAGCAGTGCCGGGAGACTTAACTATGGCTACACCTTC

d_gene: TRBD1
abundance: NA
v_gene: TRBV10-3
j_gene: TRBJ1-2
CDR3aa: CAISEITGGFYGYTF
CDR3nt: TGTGCCATCAGTGAAATAACAGGGGGTTTTTATGGCTACACCTTC

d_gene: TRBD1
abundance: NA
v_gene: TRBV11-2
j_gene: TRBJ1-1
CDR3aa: CASSLTGQRNTEAFF
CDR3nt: TGTGCCAGCAGTTTAACGGGACAGCGAAACACTGAAGCTTTCTTT

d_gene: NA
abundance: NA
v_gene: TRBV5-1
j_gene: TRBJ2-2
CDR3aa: CASSLAGGDRLFF
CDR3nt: TGCGCCAGCAGCTTGGCCGGCGGGGACAGGCTGTTTTTT

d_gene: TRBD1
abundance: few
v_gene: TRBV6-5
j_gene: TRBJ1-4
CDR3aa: CASSYSGTANEKLFF
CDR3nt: TGTGCCAGCAGTTACTCAGGGACAGCAAATGAAAAACTGTTTTTT

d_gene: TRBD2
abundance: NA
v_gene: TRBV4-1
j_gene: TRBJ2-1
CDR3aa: CASRHVAGGQTYNEQFF
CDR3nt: TGCGCCAGCAGACACGTAGCGGGAGGGCAAACCTACAATGAGCAGTTCTTC

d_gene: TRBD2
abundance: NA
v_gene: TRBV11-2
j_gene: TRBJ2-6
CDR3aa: CASSHSASGPSGANVLTF
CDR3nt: TGTGCCAGCAGCCACTCCGCTAGCGGTCCCTCTGGGGCCAACGTCCTGACTTTC

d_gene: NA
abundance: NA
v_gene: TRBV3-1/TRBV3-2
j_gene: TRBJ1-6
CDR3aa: CASSFDGGGGNSPLHF
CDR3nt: TGTGCCAGCAGCTTTGACGGTGGGGGCGGAAATTCACCCCTCCACTTT

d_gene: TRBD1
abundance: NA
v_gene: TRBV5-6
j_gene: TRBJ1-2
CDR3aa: CASSTGTGTNYGYTF
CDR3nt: TGTGCCAGCAGCACCGGGACAGGGACTAACTATGGCTACACCTTC

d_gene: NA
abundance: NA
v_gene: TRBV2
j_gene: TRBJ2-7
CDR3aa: CASSEALWGHSYEQYF
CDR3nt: TGTGCCAGCAGTGAAGCGCTGTGGGGGCACTCCTACGAGCAGTACTTC

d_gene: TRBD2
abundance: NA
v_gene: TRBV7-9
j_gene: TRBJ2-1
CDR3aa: CASSSPGTSGRTGNEQFF
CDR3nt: TGTGCCAGCAGCTCCCCCGGGACTAGCGGGAGGACGGGCAATGAGCAGTTCTTC